This TCR beta chain was identified in a study of cytomegalovirus exposure and HLA in healthy donors. For the study at large: Of all 400 or so donors who were genotyped, 80% to 85% belonged to the Caucasian-associated ancestry cluster. Study-level results: Three chains tied to CMV proved CMV antigen-specific in vitro.

Concerning this clone: Its antigen is unknown.

The PCR ran on 60 Vbeta and 13 Jbeta primers. Using immunoSEQ multiplex PCR, the repertoire was profiled, and TCRdb retains in-frame clones only, with some absent. The sample data list 100,000 to 150,000 clones. This CDR3 has 14 amino acids. Germline loops: CDR1 SGDLS, CDR2 YYNGEE. The V gene lost 0 bases and the J gene lost 1 base, with 7 bases spanning the gap. This chain joins TRBV9 and TRBJ1-1; D is ambiguous. The source is a woman aged 40 to 49 in good health and CMV-seronegative. The material sequenced was PBMCs. CDR3 sequence (DNA): TGTGCCAGCAGCGTAGCCAGTCGGAACACTGAAGCTTTCTTT. It yields the protein CASSVASRNTEAFF. Using reference TRBV9 and TRBJ1-1 for the parts outside the CDR3, the full variable domain is DSGVTQTPKHLITATGQRVTLRCSPRSGDLSVYWYQQSLDQGLQFLIQYYNGEERAKGNILERFSAQQFPDLHSELNLSSLELGDSALYFCASSVASRNTEAFFGQGTRLTVV.